These T cell receptor beta chains were read from a single sample in a study of shared clonotypes between healthy human individuals. The table came from immunoSEQ multiplex PCR; TCRdb's copy has only in-frame clones and leaves some out. Among millions of clones listed, about 92% were seen once. The sample was naive CD8+ T cells from PBMCs. These receptors came from a man younger than 35 in good health. Some clones in this sample may be carry-over from other donors' samples. The CDR3 runs from the conserved cysteine through the conserved F or W. The D gene is left open where the match is weak. The listing skips clone size in some rows; elsewhere it reads once, few, many or a size class.

TRBJ1-2	13	.	.	TRBV27	CASRGETRYGYTF	TGTGCCAGCAGGGGGGAAACCCGCTATGGCTACACCTTC
TRBJ1-5	13	.	.	TRBV27	CASSYTSNQPQHF	TGTGCCAGCAGTTATACCAGCAATCAGCCCCAGCATTTT
TRBJ1-2	16	.	.	TRBV7-9	CASSLGVATANYGYTF	TGTGCCAGCAGCCTTGGGGTGGCGACCGCGAACTATGGCTACACCTTC
TRBJ2-2	17	.	.	TRBV7-9	CASSLPGPRQNTGELFF	TGTGCCAGCAGCTTACCGGGACCCAGACAAAACACCGGGGAGCTGTTTTTT
TRBJ2-7	15	.	.	TRBV7-8	CASSLLVRDLNEQYF	TGTGCCAGCAGCTTACTGGTGCGGGATCTCAACGAGCAGTACTTC
TRBJ1-2	14	.	TRBD1	TRBV5-6	CASSADRANYGYTF	TGTGCCAGCAGCGCGGACAGGGCGAATTATGGCTACACCTTC
TRBJ1-2	13	.	.	TRBV29-1	CSVAPVALYGYTF	TGCAGCGTTGCCCCCGTGGCCCTCTATGGCTACACCTTC
TRBJ2-5	15	.	.	TRBV5-6	CASSQPRWGLGTQYF	TGTGCCAGCAGCCAACCTAGGTGGGGGCTTGGGACCCAGTACTTC
TRBJ2-7	14	once	.	TRBV19	CASSPGIGPYEQYF	TGTGCCAGTAGTCCCGGGATAGGCCCCTACGAGCAGTACTTC
TRBJ2-1	18	.	TRBD2	TRBV19	CASSILGGLAGPYNEQFF	TGTGCCAGTAGTATTTTGGGAGGACTAGCGGGACCCTACAATGAGCAGTTCTTC
TRBJ2-2	16	.	.	TRBV9	CASSSDSRWNTGELFF	TGTGCCAGCAGCTCCGACTCACGGTGGAACACCGGGGAGCTGTTTTTT
TRBJ2-1	15	.	.	TRBV27	CASSPLEGLYNEQFF	TGTGCCAGCAGTCCACTAGAGGGCCTCTACAATGAGCAGTTCTTC
TRBJ2-1	16	.	TRBD1	TRBV28	CASSFPGQARYNEQFF	TGTGCCAGCAGTTTCCCGGGACAGGCACGATACAATGAGCAGTTCTTC
TRBJ1-5	19	.	.	TRBV5-1	CATAVPRDSPQLGNQPQHF	TGCGCCACCGCAGTCCCACGGGACTCCCCCCAACTAGGCAATCAGCCCCAGCATTTT
TRBJ1-1	15	.	.	TRBV5-1	CASSLVGEMNTEAFF	TGCGCCAGCAGCTTGGTTGGAGAAATGAACACTGAAGCTTTCTTT
TRBJ2-5	20	once	TRBD2	TRBV7-6	CASSEGLAGGERLDAGTQYF	TGTGCCAGCAGCGAGGGACTAGCGGGAGGAGAGAGACTGGATGCGGGGACCCAGTACTTC